The 21 T cell receptor beta chains presented below share a single source sample, sequenced in a study of blood T cell repertoires in COVID-19 (dated by TCRdb to the early 2020s). Library generation was performed with the immunoSEQ multiplex PCR assay. Entries here come from immuneACCESS through TCRdb and include only in-frame sequences with V and J called. Some clones fail to appear in such tables; in the studies checked, an unresolved V gene covers under half of the shortfall, and the cause of the remainder is unknown. For this sample there are 150,000 to 200,000 clones; around nine tenths appear just once. Around 3.5% of the sample comes from the top ten. The sequenced sample consisted of peripheral blood. These receptors all stem from a man younger than 35 with active or convalescent COVID-19.

This clone has just one count. The DNA for the CDR3 is TGTGCCAGCAGTCCGCGGGGTAGCGGGGGCTACAATGAGCAGTTCTTC. Translated: CASSPRGSGGYNEQFF. The chain is built from TRBV2 and TRBJ2-1; TRBD2 matches at 9 bases. V was pared by 5 bases and J by 3 bases, with 8 bases of the junction left unmatched. The germline CDR1 and CDR2 sequences are SNHLY and FYNNEI. CDR3 size: 16 residues.

J is TRBJ1-6 and V is TRBV2; D is unresolved. V was shortened by 7 bases and J by 1 base, with 14 bases between the two germline ends. CDR1 SNHLY and CDR2 FYNNEI come from the germline V gene. The CDR3 is made up of 16 amino acids. CDR3 region: CASNFSIDSYNSPLHF. In DNA form, the CDR3 reads TGTGCCAGCAATTTCAGTATTGATTCCTATAATTCACCCCTCCACTTT.

The V gene is TRBV28, the J gene TRBJ1-2; a weak D match, TRBD1 (5 bases). Trimming pared 7 bases from V and 4 bases from J, leaving 22 bases between. This CDR3 is 16 amino acids long. Per germline, CDR1 MDHEN and CDR2 SYDVKM. In DNA form, the CDR3 reads TGTGCCAGCACTAGGCCAGGGCGTTATATAGCCTATGGCTACACCTTC. Its translation is CASTRPGRYIAYGYTF.

The chain is built from TRBV2 and TRBJ1-5; possible D gene TRBD1, 6 bases. Per germline, CDR1 SNHLY and CDR2 FYNNEI. The CDR3 runs 15 residues. Trimming shortened V by 6 bases and J by 3 bases, and 15 bases separated the two germline ends. DNA for the CDR3: TGTGCCAGCAGCAAGTTCGGACAGCTCAATCAGCCCCAGCATTTT. Translated, it gives CASSKFGQLNQPQHF.

The chain couples TRBV5-1 to TRBJ2-3, with 8 bases aligning to TRBD2. CDR1 is SGHRS, CDR2 YFSETQ, per germline. CDR3 length: 15 amino acids. Trimming took 3 bases from V and 3 from J; bases not matched to a gene: 6. In DNA, the CDR3 is TGCGCCAGCAGCTCCCAAACGGGGGGGACAGATACGCAGTATTTT. It translates to CASSSQTGGTDTQYF.

The chain is built from TRBV5-1 and TRBJ2-1, with TRBD2 identical over 8 bases. Looked up from germline, CDR1 is SGHRS and CDR2 is YFSETQ. The CDR3 length is 16 residues. V was pared by 4 bases and J by 3 bases, with 9 bases of the junction left unmatched. The CDR3 reads CASSTEPREVYNEQFF. CDR3 in DNA: TGCGCCAGCAGCACAGAACCGCGGGAGGTCTACAATGAGCAGTTCTTC.

The gene calls are TRBV5-6 and TRBJ2-1; D perhaps matches TRBD2 (5 bases). This CDR3 contains 19 residues. CDR1 SGHDT and CDR2 YYEEEE come from the germline V gene. V dropped 4 bases and J dropped 2 bases, with 25 bases sitting between them. The CDR3 here is CASSDAFSARESTYNEQFF. The CDR3 DNA follows: TGTGCCAGCAGCGATGCCTTCAGCGCCCGGGAAAGCACCTACAATGAGCAGTTCTTC.

The genes are TRBV3-1 (or the pseudogene TRBV3-2) and TRBJ2-4, with D unclear. Trimming took 6 bases from V and 0 from J, leaving 6 bases between them. The CDR3 is 13 residues long. The germline V gene encodes CDR1 LGHDT and CDR2 YNNKEL (reference sequence). The CDR3, as DNA: TGTGCCAGCAGGCGGCTAGCCAAAAACATTCAGTACTTC. Its translation is CASRRLAKNIQYF.

This chain connects TRBV6-5 to TRBJ2-5; no reliable D call. The CDR3 is 12 residues long. Trimming pared 8 bases from V and 5 bases from J, leaving 12 bases between. The germline V gene encodes CDR1 MNHEY and CDR2 SVGAGI. The CDR3 nucleotides are TGTGCCAGCGCTTCTCAGAGGGAGACCCAGTACTTC. It is translated as CASASQRETQYF.

The chain combines TRBV11-3 with TRBJ1-3, with D hard to call. CDR1 and CDR2 (germline): SGHNT, YENEEA. V shed 3 bases and J shed 7 bases, with 7 bases lying between them. The CDR3 is 12 residues long. CDR3 residues: CASSLRLNTIYF. CDR3 bases: TGTGCCAGCAGCTTGCGCTTGAACACCATATATTTT.

This chain uses TRBV2 with TRBJ2-7, with 11 bases lining up with TRBD1. In germline, CDR1 is SNHLY, CDR2 FYNNEI. The CDR3 runs 16 residues. V shed 4 bases, J shed 3 bases, and the junction held 8 bases outside the gene matches. This CDR3 is CASSARGQGAFYEQYF. The CDR3 coding sequence is TGTGCCAGCAGTGCCCGAGGACAGGGGGCCTTCTACGAGCAGTACTTC.

The chain employs TRBV28 and TRBJ2-7; 7 bases align to TRBD2. The CDR3 sequence is 15 residues long. J lost 1 base, V lost 6 bases, and 9 bases had no gene match. Germline CDR1 is MDHEN and CDR2 is SYDVKM. CDR3 bases: TGTGCCAGCAGCGTAACGGGAGGCCTATCCTACGAGCAGTACTTC. Its protein product is CASSVTGGLSYEQYF.

V gene TRBV5-1 combines with J gene TRBJ2-7, with D maybe TRBD2 (6 bases). In germline, CDR1 is SGHRS, CDR2 YFSETQ. Trimming pared 6 bases from V and 6 bases from J, leaving 13 bases between. CDR3 length equals 12 residues. The DNA of the CDR3 is TGCGCCAGCACTTCGGGAGTTAGCGAGCAGTACTTC. Its translation is CASTSGVSEQYF.

The chain carries TRBV7-2 and TRBJ1-1, with D perhaps TRBD1 (5 bases). V lost 6 bases and J 8 bases, leaving 19 bases between the germline ends. The CDR3 loop spans 14 amino acids. Germline V lookup: CDR1 SGHTA, CDR2 FQGNSA. The CDR3 DNA is TGTGCCAGCAGGCTCGGAACCAGCGGGACGGAAGCTTTCTTT. It yields the protein CASRLGTSGTEAFF.

The rearrangement joins TRBV5-5 to TRBJ1-2, with TRBD1 matching 7 bases. V lost 0 bases, J lost 8 bases, and 10 bases stayed unmatched. Germline CDR1 is SGHKS and CDR2 is YYEKEE (reference sequence). This CDR3 is built from 15 residues. The chain's CDR3 is CASSLDPGQYLGYTF. CDR3 nucleotides: TGTGCCAGCAGCTTGGACCCGGGACAGTATTTGGGCTACACCTTC.

By frequency in the sample, this clone is medium-sized. The chain has TRBV2 and TRBJ1-5; a possible D gene is TRBD1 (5 bases). Trimming shortened V by 8 bases and J by 2 bases, and 13 bases separated the two germline ends. CDR3 length: 14 residues. The germline V gene encodes CDR1 SNHLY and CDR2 FYNNEI. In nucleotides, the CDR3 is TGTGCCAGCCAATCTTGGGGGGGCAATCAGCCCCAGCATTTT. This translates into CASQSWGGNQPQHF.

The V call is TRBV28, the J call TRBJ1-5; 7 bases align to TRBD1. The CDR3 length is 15 residues. CDR1 and CDR2 (germline): MDHEN, SYDVKM. Unmatched junction bases numbered 7, after V lost 2 bases and J lost 6 bases. The CDR3 region has the DNA TGTGCCAGCAGTTTAAGGGGGACAGCAAGTCAGCCCCAGCATTTT. Protein: CASSLRGTASQPQHF.

The rearrangement links TRBV24-1 to TRBJ2-2; tentatively, D is TRBD2 (7 bases). The germline gives CDR1 KGHDR, CDR2 SFDVKD. The CDR3 runs 15 residues. Trimming left V 7 bases short and J 3 bases short, with 14 bases between. CDR3 DNA sequence: TGTGCCACCAGCCCGCGAGGGGGGGACACCGGGGAGCTGTTTTTT. The encoded protein is CATSPRGGDTGELFF.

This clone was seen more than once but under ten times. Here the CDR3 reads CASRATALVGGYTF. The CDR3 DNA follows: TGTGCCAGCAGGGCGACAGCGCTCGTGGGCGGCTACACCTTC. The V and J genes are TRBV6-5 and TRBJ1-2, with a tentative D call TRBD1 (5 bases). V gave up 6 bases and J gave up 8 bases, with 19 bases separating them. This CDR3 is built from 14 residues. Germline CDR1 is MNHEY and CDR2 is SVGAGI.

V usage is TRBV13 and J usage is TRBJ2-7; 12 positions agree with TRBD2. The V gene's germline CDR1 is PRHDT and CDR2 FYEKMQ (reference sequence). V shed 5 bases, J shed 4 bases, and the junction held 12 bases outside the gene matches. This CDR3 has 17 residues. The chain's CDR3 is CASSPRLAGVFRYEQYF. CDR3 bases: TGTGCCAGCAGCCCTCGACTAGCGGGAGTGTTTAGATACGAGCAGTACTTC.

The chain is built from TRBV5-6 and TRBJ1-6; D remains ambiguous. Trimming stripped 1 base from V and 5 bases from J, with 10 bases between. There are 15 residues in the CDR3. Germline CDR1 SGHDT, CDR2 YYEEEE. In DNA, the CDR3 is TGTGCCAGCAGCTTGTTCCCTGCGAATAATTCACCCCTCCACTTT. It translates to CASSLFPANNSPLHF.